Following are 31 T cell receptor beta chains from one sample sequenced in a study of T cell changes during pregnancy in multiple sclerosis. TCRdb's table, derived via immunoSEQ multiplex PCR, lists solely in-frame clones and lacks some. Of tens of thousands of clones in the sample, 92% are singletons; the top ten hold approximately 3%. The sample was CD8+ T cells from peripheral blood mononuclear cells, taken in the third trimester of pregnancy. All receptors derive from a female donor in good health, enrolled as a control in a pregnancy study.

V usage is TRBV30 and J usage is TRBJ2-1; 9 nucleotides match TRBD1. Germline CDR1 reads GTSNPN; CDR2 reads SVGIG (reference sequence). V was pared by 4 bases and J by 8 bases, with 18 bases of the junction left unmatched. This CDR3 is built from 17 residues. The CDR3 DNA follows: TGTGCCTGGACGGCCAACCTCGGGACAGGGCTAGGAGATGAGCAGTTCTTC. It specifies CAWTANLGTGLGDEQFF.

The rearrangement joins TRBV2 to TRBJ1-2, with D perhaps matching TRBD1 (5 bases). CDR1 is SNHLY, CDR2 FYNNEI, per germline. CDR3 length: 15 residues. The V gene lost 4 bases and the J gene lost 4 bases, with 16 bases spanning the gap. The CDR3 reads CASSGELARVYGYTF. In DNA, the CDR3 is TGTGCCAGCAGTGGAGAATTGGCCAGGGTCTATGGCTACACCTTC.

V is TRBV9 and J is TRBJ1-1; 7 bases fit TRBD1. Germline loops: CDR1 SGDLS, CDR2 YYNGEE. The trim removed 0 bases at V and 3 bases at J, leaving 2 bases unmatched. The CDR3 extends over 14 amino acids. CDR3: CASSVARGDTEAFF. Here the CDR3 DNA reads TGTGCCAGCAGCGTAGCCAGGGGGGACACTGAAGCTTTCTTT.

Details on this clone: Different DNA sequences within this sample yield the same CDR3. The chain has TRBV2 and TRBJ1-1, with TRBD1 identical over 12 bases. CDR3 size: 13 residues. CDR1 is SNHLY and CDR2 is FYNNEI in the germline V gene. J was trimmed by 5 bases and V by 9 bases; bases with no gene match: 4. CDR3 DNA sequence: TGTGCCAGGGGACAGGGGGCGAGGACTGAAGCTTTCTTT. Protein: CARGQGARTEAFF.

The V gene is TRBV25-1, the J gene TRBJ2-3; TRBD1 might be the D (5 bases). Trimming stripped 2 bases from V and 2 bases from J, with 11 bases between. Looked up from germline, CDR1 is MGHDK and CDR2 is SYGVNS. CDR3 length: 15 amino acids. CDR3 bases: TGTGCCAGCAGTGAACTCAGGGTAAACACAGATACGCAGTATTTT. Amino acids: CASSELRVNTDTQYF.

This clone came up once. The chain combines TRBV19 with TRBJ2-3, with D unclear. V lost 0 bases and J 2 bases, leaving 18 bases between the germline ends. This CDR3 is 18 amino acids long. The germline gives CDR1 LNHDA, CDR2 SQIVND (reference sequence). The CDR3, as DNA: TGTGCCAGTAGTATAGATCCTCTCAGAGGCGCTGTCACAGATACGCAGTATTTT. This sequence encodes CASSIDPLRGAVTDTQYF.

The J gene is TRBJ1-5, the V gene TRBV2, with D possibly matching TRBD1 (6 bases). The CDR3 spans 15 residues. Trimming took 7 bases from V and 1 from J, leaving 14 bases between them. Germline V gene data show CDR1 as SNHLY and CDR2 as FYNNEI. CDR3 sequence reads: CASNNAGVSNQPQHF. CDR3 sequence (DNA): TGTGCCAGCAACAACGCAGGGGTAAGCAATCAGCCCCAGCATTTT. Complete variable domain (other parts from reference TRBV2 and TRBJ1-5): EPEVTQTPSHQVTQMGQEVILRCVPISNHLYFYWYRQILGQKVEFLVSFYNNEISEKSEIFDDQFSVERPDGSNFTLKIRSTKLEDSAMYFCASNNAGVSNQPQHFGDGTRLSIL.

In its sample, this clone was seen a few times. The rearrangement joins TRBV12-5 to TRBJ2-2; D gene ambiguous. The CDR3 is made up of 13 amino acids. Germline V gene sequence: CDR1 LGHNT, CDR2 FRNRAP. Trimming left V 0 bases short and J 8 bases short, with 7 bases between. The DNA for the CDR3 is TGTGCTAGTGGTTTGGTAATCCAGGGGGAGCTGTTTTTT. The encoded protein is CASGLVIQGELFF.

V usage is TRBV14 and J usage is TRBJ1-6; no reliable D call. CDR3 length: 14 residues. V dropped 2 bases and J dropped 4 bases, with 6 bases sitting between them. Germline CDR1 SGHDN, CDR2 FVKESK. CDR3 residues: CASSQHLYNSPLHF. CDR3 nucleotides: TGTGCCAGCAGCCAACACTTATATAATTCACCCCTCCACTTT.

This chain links TRBV19 with TRBJ1-4, with D unclear. CDR3 length: 14 amino acids. Trimming took off 7 bases at V and 4 bases at J, with 13 bases between the two ends. Per the germline V gene, CDR1 is LNHDA and CDR2 is SQIVND (reference sequence). The CDR3 protein is CASKRDTYNEKLFF. As DNA, the CDR3 is TGTGCCAGTAAAAGAGACACCTATAATGAAAAACTGTTTTTT.

The genes are TRBV4-3 and TRBJ2-1; 8 bases are shared with TRBD1. CDR1 is LGHNA, CDR2 YSLEER, per germline. This CDR3 contains 16 residues. V lost 3 bases to trimming and J lost 5 bases; unmatched junction nucleotides: 9. CDR3 protein: CASSHGQGYSNNEQFF. The CDR3 DNA follows: TGCGCCAGCAGCCACGGACAGGGCTATTCAAACAATGAGCAGTTCTTC.

The V gene is TRBV6-5, the J gene TRBJ1-1, with D maybe TRBD1 (5 bases). V lost 5 bases, J lost 1 base, and 11 bases lay in between. The CDR3 spans 14 residues. Germline V gene data show CDR1 as MNHEY and CDR2 as SVGAGI. CDR3 loop: CASSLTDRNTEAFF. The CDR3 nucleotides are TGTGCCAGCAGTCTTACCGACAGGAACACTGAAGCTTTCTTT.

The chain links TRBV4-1 to TRBJ1-1, with TRBD1 identical over 7 bases. CDR1 and CDR2 from the germline V gene are MGHRA and YSYEKL. The ends lost 0 bases at V and 1 base at J; junction bases unmatched: 2. The CDR3 extends over 15 amino acids. CDR3 residues: CASSQETGSNTEAFF. In DNA form, the CDR3 reads TGCGCCAGCAGCCAAGAGACAGGGTCGAACACTGAAGCTTTCTTT.

In its sample, this clone was seen once. V and J are TRBV7-9 and TRBJ2-3, with 10 bases matching TRBD2. Germline V gene data show CDR1 as SEHNR and CDR2 as FQNEAQ (reference sequence). The J segment lost 3 bases and the V segment lost 5 bases, leaving 5 bases of the junction unmatched. The CDR3 is 15 residues long. For the CDR3, the DNA is TGTGCCAGCAGCGCCTCTAGCGGGGGAACAGATACGCAGTATTTT. This translates into CASSASSGGTDTQYF. Combining the CDR3 with reference TRBV7-9 and TRBJ2-3 gives the whole variable domain DTGVSQNPRHKITKRGQNVTFRCDPISEHNRLYWYRQTLGQGPEFLTYFQNEAQLEKSRLLSDRFSAERPKGSFSTLEIQRTEQGDSAMYLCASSASSGGTDTQYFGPGTRLTVL.

This clone was recorded only once. V gene TRBV5-4 combines with J gene TRBJ2-3, with D possibly TRBD1 on 6 matching bases. Trimming took 2 bases from V and 4 from J, leaving 14 bases between them. The CDR3 has 15 residues. Germline V gives CDR1 SGHNT, CDR2 YYREEE (reference sequence). The CDR3 reads CASSFGQGMSDTQYF. The CDR3 bases are TGTGCCAGCAGCTTTGGGCAGGGGATGTCAGATACGCAGTATTTT.

V and J are TRBV25-1 and TRBJ1-2, with TRBD1 matching 7 bases. Germline-derived CDR1 and CDR2 are MGHDK and SYGVNS. J lost 1 base, V lost 4 bases, and 9 bases had no gene match. This CDR3 comprises 16 residues. CDR3 region: CASSGRQGGFNYGYTF. CDR3 bases: TGTGCCAGCAGTGGGAGACAGGGTGGGTTTAACTATGGCTACACCTTC.

By proportion, this clone is medium-sized. This chain links TRBV6-4 with TRBJ2-1, with TRBD2 identical over 13 bases. V shed 4 bases, J shed 6 bases, and the junction held 0 bases outside the gene matches. Germline loops: CDR1 MRHNA, CDR2 SNTAGT. This CDR3 contains 14 residues. As DNA, the CDR3 is TGTGCCAGCAGTGGGACTAGCGGGGGCAATGAGCAGTTCTTC. Amino acids: CASSGTSGGNEQFF.

The rearrangement links TRBV10-3 to TRBJ2-7, with a weak D call TRBD2 (6 bases). The CDR3 runs to 14 residues. Germline V lookup: CDR1 ENHRY, CDR2 SYGVKD. The V end lost 7 bases, the J end lost 0 bases, and 13 bases lay between the germline ends. CDR3 nucleotides: TGTGCCATCACTGAATCCGGGAGCTCCTACGAGCAGTACTTC. Translating gives CAITESGSSYEQYF.

V gene TRBV6-1 combines with J gene TRBJ1-1; D might be TRBD1 (6 bases). CDR3 size: 14 residues. Germline V lookup: CDR1 MNHNS, CDR2 SASEGT. The CDR3 spells CVELDSFMNTEAFF. The CDR3 DNA reads as TGTGTCGAATTGGACAGCTTCATGAACACTGAAGCTTTCTTT.

The V gene is TRBV6-5, the J gene TRBJ2-2; a weak D match, TRBD1 (6 bases). The germline V gene has CDR1 MNHEY and CDR2 SVGAGI. Between the trimmed V and J ends, which lost 10 bases and 4 bases, there was a span of 10 bases. This CDR3 is built from 12 residues. This CDR3 is CATETGTGELFF. The CDR3 DNA reads TGTGCCACCGAGACAGGCACCGGGGAGCTGTTTTTT.

The gene calls are TRBV5-6 and TRBJ2-7; 7 nucleotides match TRBD2. Germline CDR1 reads SGHDT; CDR2 reads YYEEEE. This CDR3 is 13 amino acids long. The V gene end was trimmed by 4 bases and the J gene end by 7 bases; junction bases not matched to a gene: 8. CDR3 sequence reads: CASSPWTRQEQYF. The CDR3 nucleotides read TGTGCCAGCAGCCCATGGACTAGGCAAGAGCAGTACTTC.

The chain couples TRBV27 to TRBJ1-3, with D possibly TRBD1 on 6 matching bases. The germline V gene has CDR1 MNHEY and CDR2 SMNVEV (reference sequence). The germline V and J ends were trimmed by 5 bases and 4 bases, with 15 bases remaining between them. CDR3 length equals 15 residues. As DNA, the CDR3 is TGTGCCAGCAGTCGAATGAGGGGGTACGGAAACACCATATATTTT. Protein: CASSRMRGYGNTIYF.

The V and J genes are TRBV5-4 and TRBJ2-3; D is undetermined. Trimming took 5 bases from V and 2 from J, leaving 9 bases between them. Germline values: CDR1 SGHNT, CDR2 YYREEE (reference sequence). The CDR3 has 13 residues. CDR3 in DNA: TGTGCCAGCAGACTATGGCACACAGATACGCAGTATTTT. This translates into CASRLWHTDTQYF.

The V and J genes are TRBV10-1 and TRBJ2-7, with D unresolved. Per germline, CDR1 WNHNN and CDR2 SYGVQD (reference sequence). This CDR3 spans 12 amino acids. Between the trimmed V and J ends, which lost 3 bases and 4 bases, there was a span of 7 bases. The CDR3 sequence is CASSDSVYEQYF. CDR3 in DNA: TGCGCCAGCAGTGATTCGGTTTACGAGCAGTACTTC.

The chain is built from TRBV7-9 and TRBJ2-5; a possible D gene is TRBD2 (5 bases). The V gene's germline CDR1 is SEHNR and CDR2 FQNEAQ (reference sequence). The CDR3 totals 14 residues. Between the trimmed V and J ends, which lost 5 bases and 7 bases, there was a span of 17 bases. CDR3 amino acids: CASSKDSTAGTQYF. CDR3 coding DNA: TGTGCCAGCAGCAAGGACTCGACCGCCGGGACCCAGTACTTC.

The genes are TRBV19 and TRBJ2-7; the match to TRBD1 covers 10 bases. The CDR3 consists of 13 residues. The V gene end was trimmed by 8 bases and the J gene end by 4 bases; junction bases not matched to a gene: 5. Germline values: CDR1 LNHDA, CDR2 SQIVND (reference sequence). Here the CDR3 DNA reads TGTGCCAGTGAGGACAGGGGGTCATACGAGCAGTACTTC. It codes for CASEDRGSYEQYF.

The rearrangement links TRBV2 to TRBJ2-7, with D possibly TRBD2 on 5 matching bases. V dropped 3 bases and J dropped 0 bases, with 12 bases sitting between them. Per the germline V gene, CDR1 is SNHLY and CDR2 is FYNNEI. This CDR3 comprises 15 residues. CDR3 in amino acids: CASSDGGSLSYEQYF. Here the CDR3 DNA reads TGTGCCAGCAGTGACGGAGGCTCCCTCTCCTACGAGCAGTACTTC.

This chain uses TRBV7-3 with TRBJ1-6; 9 nucleotides agree with TRBD1. After removal of 0 bases from V and 9 bases from J, the junction contained 3 bases not matched to a gene. This CDR3 contains 15 residues. Germline lookup yields CDR1 SGHTA and CDR2 FQGTGA. The CDR3 DNA is TGTGCCAGCAGCTTAACCGGGACAGGGACTTCACCCCTCCACTTT. Protein: CASSLTGTGTSPLHF.

The chain carries TRBV18 and TRBJ1-4; TRBD1 aligns across 9 bases. CDR1 is KGHSH, CDR2 LQKENI, per germline. The V and J ends lost 0 bases and 8 bases, in that order; junction bases with no gene match: 10. The CDR3 contains 17 residues. The CDR3 nucleotides read TGTGCCAGCTCACCACCGGGTAGGGACAGGGATTGGGAAAAACTGTTTTTT. Protein sequence: CASSPPGRDRDWEKLFF.

J is TRBJ2-7 and V is TRBV13, with 8 bases lining up with TRBD2. The ends lost 5 bases at V and 4 bases at J; junction bases unmatched: 10. The CDR3 has 15 residues. Germline loops: CDR1 PRHDT, CDR2 FYEKMQ (reference sequence). Written as DNA, the CDR3 is TGTGCCAGCAGCCCGGGGGGGCGGGGAAGATACGAGCAGTACTTC. As protein: CASSPGGRGRYEQYF.

The chain carries TRBV2 and TRBJ2-7; 10 bases are a match to TRBD2. The CDR3 extends over 13 amino acids. Trimming cost V 6 bases and J 3 bases; bases outside gene matches: 2. Germline assignment: CDR1 SNHLY and CDR2 FYNNEI. CDR3 bases: TGTGCCAGCAGCTCTAGCGGGGGCTACGAGCAGTACTTC. Translation: CASSSSGGYEQYF.